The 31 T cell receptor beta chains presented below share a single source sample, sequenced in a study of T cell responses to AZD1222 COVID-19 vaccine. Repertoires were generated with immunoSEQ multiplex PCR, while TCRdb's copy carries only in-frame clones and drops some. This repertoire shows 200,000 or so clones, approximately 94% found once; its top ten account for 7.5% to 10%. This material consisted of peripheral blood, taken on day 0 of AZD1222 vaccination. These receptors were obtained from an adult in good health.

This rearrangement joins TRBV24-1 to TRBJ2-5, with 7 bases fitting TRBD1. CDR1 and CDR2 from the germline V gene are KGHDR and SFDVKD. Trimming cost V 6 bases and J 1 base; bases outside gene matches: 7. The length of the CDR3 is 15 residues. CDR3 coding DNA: TGTGCCACCAGTCCCCGAGGGGGCTTCCAAGAGACCCAGTACTTC. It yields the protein CATSPRGGFQETQYF.

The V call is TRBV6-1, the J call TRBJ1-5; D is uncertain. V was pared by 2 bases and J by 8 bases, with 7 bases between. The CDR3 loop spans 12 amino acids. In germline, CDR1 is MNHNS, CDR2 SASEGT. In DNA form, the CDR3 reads TGTGCCAGCAGTGAATGGAAGGAGCCCCAGCATTTT. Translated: CASSEWKEPQHF.

The CDR3 loop reads CASSIVAGPNEQYF. The DNA for the CDR3 is TGTGCCAGTAGTATCGTGGCAGGGCCTAACGAGCAGTACTTC. V usage is TRBV19 and J usage is TRBJ2-7; a weak D match, TRBD1 (5 bases). This CDR3 region has 14 residues. Germline V CDR1 and CDR2: LNHDA, SQIVND (reference sequence). The ends were cut back, 3 bases at V and 5 bases at J, with 14 bases in the middle.

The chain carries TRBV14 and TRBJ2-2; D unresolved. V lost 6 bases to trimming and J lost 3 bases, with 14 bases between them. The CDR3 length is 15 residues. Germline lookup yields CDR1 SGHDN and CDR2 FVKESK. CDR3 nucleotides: TGTGCCAGCAGACGCACTCTAGAGTACACCGGGGAGCTGTTTTTT. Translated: CASRRTLEYTGELFF.

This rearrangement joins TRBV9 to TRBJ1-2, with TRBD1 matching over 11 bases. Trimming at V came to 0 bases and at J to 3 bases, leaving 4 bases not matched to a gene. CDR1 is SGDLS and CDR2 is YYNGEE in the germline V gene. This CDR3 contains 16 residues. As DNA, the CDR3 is TGTGCCAGCAGCGTAGCAGGGGACAGGGGGGACTATGGCTACACCTTC. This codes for CASSVAGDRGDYGYTF.

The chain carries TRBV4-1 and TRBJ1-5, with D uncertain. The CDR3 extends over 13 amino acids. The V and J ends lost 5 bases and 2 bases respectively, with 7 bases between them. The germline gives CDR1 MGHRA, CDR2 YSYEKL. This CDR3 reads CASSTTRNQPQHF. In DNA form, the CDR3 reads TGCGCCAGCAGCACCACTCGCAATCAGCCCCAGCATTTT.

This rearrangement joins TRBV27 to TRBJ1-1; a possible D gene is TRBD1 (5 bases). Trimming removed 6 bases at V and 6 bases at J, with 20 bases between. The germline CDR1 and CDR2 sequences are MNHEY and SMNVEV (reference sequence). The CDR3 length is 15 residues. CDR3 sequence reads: CASSRPTGGFAEAFF. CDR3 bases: TGTGCCAGCAGCCGTCCGACGGGGGGGTTCGCTGAAGCTTTCTTT.

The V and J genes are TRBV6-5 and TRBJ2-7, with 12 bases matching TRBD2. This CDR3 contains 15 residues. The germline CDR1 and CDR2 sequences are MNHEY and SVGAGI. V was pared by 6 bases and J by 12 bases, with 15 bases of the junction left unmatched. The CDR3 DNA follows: TGTGCCAGCAGCCTGGGGACAGCTGGACTAGCGGGATTGTACTTC. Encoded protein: CASSLGTAGLAGLYF.

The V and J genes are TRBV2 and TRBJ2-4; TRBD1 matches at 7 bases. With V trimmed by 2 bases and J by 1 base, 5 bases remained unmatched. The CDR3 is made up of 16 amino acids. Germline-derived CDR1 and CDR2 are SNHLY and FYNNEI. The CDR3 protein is CASSEIGQAAKNIQYF. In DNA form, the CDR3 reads TGTGCCAGCAGTGAAATAGGACAGGCGGCCAAAAACATTCAGTACTTC.

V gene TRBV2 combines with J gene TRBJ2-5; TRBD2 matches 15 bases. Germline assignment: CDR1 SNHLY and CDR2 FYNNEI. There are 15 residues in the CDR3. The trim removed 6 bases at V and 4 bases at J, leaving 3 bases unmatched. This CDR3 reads CASSPGLAGGETQYF. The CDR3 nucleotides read TGTGCCAGCAGCCCGGGACTAGCGGGAGGAGAGACCCAGTACTTC.

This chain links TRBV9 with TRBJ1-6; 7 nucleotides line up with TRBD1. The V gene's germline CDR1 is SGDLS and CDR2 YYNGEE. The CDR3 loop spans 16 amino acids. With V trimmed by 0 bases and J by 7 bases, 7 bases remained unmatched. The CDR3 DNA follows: TGTGCCAGCAGCGTAGGAGCGACAGGGTACAATTCACCCCTCCACTTT. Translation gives CASSVGATGYNSPLHF.

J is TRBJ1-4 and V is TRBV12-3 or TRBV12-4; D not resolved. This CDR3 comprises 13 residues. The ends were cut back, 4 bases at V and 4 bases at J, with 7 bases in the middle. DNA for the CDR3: TGTGCCAGCAGTTGGGTCGGTAATGAAAAACTGTTTTTT. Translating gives CASSWVGNEKLFF.

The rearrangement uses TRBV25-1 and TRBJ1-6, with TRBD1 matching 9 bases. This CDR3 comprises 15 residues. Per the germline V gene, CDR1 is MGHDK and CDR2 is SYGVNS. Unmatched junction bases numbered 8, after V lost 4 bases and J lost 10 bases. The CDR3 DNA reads TGTGCCAGCAGTGTTGGGACAGGGCAGGGATCACCCCTCCACTTT. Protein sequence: CASSVGTGQGSPLHF.

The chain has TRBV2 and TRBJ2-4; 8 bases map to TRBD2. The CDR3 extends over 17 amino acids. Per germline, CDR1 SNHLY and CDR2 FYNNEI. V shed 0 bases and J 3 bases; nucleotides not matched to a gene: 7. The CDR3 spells CASSEASLAGIKNIQYF. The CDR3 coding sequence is TGTGCCAGCAGTGAAGCGAGTCTAGCGGGCATCAAAAACATTCAGTACTTC. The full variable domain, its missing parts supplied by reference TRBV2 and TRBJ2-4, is EPEVTQTPSHQVTQMGQEVILRCVPISNHLYFYWYRQILGQKVEFLVSFYNNEISEKSEIFDDQFSVERPDGSNFTLKIRSTKLEDSAMYFCASSEASLAGIKNIQYFGAGTRLSVL.

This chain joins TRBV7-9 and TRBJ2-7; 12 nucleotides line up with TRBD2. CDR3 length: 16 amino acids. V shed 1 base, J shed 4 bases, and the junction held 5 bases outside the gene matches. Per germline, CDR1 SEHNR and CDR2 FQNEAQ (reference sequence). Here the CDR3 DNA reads TGTGCCAGCAGCTTAGGACTAGCGGGAGATTCTTACGAGCAGTACTTC. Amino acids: CASSLGLAGDSYEQYF.

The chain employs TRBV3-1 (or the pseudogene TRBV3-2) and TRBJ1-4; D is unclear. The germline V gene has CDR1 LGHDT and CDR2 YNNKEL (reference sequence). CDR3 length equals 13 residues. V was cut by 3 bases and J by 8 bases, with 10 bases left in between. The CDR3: CASSHRSGEKLFF. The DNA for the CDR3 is TGTGCCAGCAGCCATCGGTCGGGGGAAAAACTGTTTTTT.

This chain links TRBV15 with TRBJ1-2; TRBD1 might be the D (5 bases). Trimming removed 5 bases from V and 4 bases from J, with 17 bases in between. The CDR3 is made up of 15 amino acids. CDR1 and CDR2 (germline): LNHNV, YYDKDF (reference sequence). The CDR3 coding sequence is TGTGCCACCAGCCTCCCCCGGGGGGTTGGCTATGGCTACACCTTC. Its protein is CATSLPRGVGYGYTF.

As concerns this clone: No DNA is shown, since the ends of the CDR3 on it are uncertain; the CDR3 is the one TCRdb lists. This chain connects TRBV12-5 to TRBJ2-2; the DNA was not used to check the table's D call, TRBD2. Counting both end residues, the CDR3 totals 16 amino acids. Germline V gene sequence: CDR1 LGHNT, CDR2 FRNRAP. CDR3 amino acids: CASGWKGTSFGGGAVF.

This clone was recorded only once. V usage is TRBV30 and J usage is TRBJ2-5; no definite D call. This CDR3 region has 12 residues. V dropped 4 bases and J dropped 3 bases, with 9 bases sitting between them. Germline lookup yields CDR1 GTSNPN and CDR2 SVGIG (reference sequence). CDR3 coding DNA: TGTGCCTGGAATCGGGCAGAAGAGACCCAGTACTTC. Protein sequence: CAWNRAEETQYF. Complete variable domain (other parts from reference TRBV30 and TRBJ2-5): SQTIHQWPATLVQPVGSPLSLECTVEGTSNPNLYWYRQAAGRGLQLLFYSVGIGQISSEVPQNLSASRPQDRQFILSSKKLLLSDSGFYLCAWNRAEETQYFGPGTRLLVL.

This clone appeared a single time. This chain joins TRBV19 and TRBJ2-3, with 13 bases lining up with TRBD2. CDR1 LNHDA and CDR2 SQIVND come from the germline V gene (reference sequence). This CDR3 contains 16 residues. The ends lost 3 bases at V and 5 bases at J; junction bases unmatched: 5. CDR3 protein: CASSIGTSGNIDTQYF. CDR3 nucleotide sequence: TGTGCCAGTAGTATCGGGACTAGCGGGAACATAGATACGCAGTATTTT. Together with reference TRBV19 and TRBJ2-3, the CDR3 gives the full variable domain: DGGITQSPKYLFRKEGQNVTLSCEQNLNHDAMYWYRQDPGQGLRLIYYSQIVNDFQKGDIAEGYSVSREKKESFPLTVTSAQKNPTAFYLCASSIGTSGNIDTQYFGPGTRLTVL.

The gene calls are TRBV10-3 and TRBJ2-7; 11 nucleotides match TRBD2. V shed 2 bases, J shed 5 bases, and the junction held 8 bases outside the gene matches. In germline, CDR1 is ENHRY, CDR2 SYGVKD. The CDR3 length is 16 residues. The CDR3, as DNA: TGTGCCATCAGTGAGCTTCTAGCGGGAGGACTCGACGAGCAGTACTTC. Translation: CAISELLAGGLDEQYF.

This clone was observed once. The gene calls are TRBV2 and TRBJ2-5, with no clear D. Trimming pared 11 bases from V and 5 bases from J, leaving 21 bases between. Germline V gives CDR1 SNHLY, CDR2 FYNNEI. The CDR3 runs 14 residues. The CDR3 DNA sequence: TGTGCCGGATCGGCTCCAACCGTACGGGAGACCCAGTACTTC. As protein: CAGSAPTVRETQYF. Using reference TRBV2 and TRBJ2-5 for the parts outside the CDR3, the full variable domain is EPEVTQTPSHQVTQMGQEVILRCVPISNHLYFYWYRQILGQKVEFLVSFYNNEISEKSEIFDDQFSVERPDGSNFTLKIRSTKLEDSAMYFCAGSAPTVRETQYFGPGTRLLVL.

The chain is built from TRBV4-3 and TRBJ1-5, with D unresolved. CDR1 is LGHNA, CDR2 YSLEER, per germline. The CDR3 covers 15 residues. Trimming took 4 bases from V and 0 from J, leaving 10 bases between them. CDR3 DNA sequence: TGCGCCAGCAGCCCGGACGGTTATAGCAATCAGCCCCAGCATTTT. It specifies CASSPDGYSNQPQHF.

The CDR3 DNA is TGTGCCAGCAGCAGGGGTCAGCCCCAGCATTTT. Translating it yields CASSRGQPQHF. The chain is built from TRBV28 and TRBJ1-5; tentative D call: TRBD1 (6 bases). Germline CDR1 reads MDHEN; CDR2 reads SYDVKM. CDR3 length: 11 amino acids. V lost 6 bases and J lost 6, with 6 bases in between.

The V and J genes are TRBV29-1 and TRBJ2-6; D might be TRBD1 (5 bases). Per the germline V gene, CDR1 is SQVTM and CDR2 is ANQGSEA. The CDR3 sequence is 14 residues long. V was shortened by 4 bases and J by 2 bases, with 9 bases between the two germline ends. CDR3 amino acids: CSVVIGAGANVLTF. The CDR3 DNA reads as TGCAGCGTTGTCATAGGGGCTGGGGCCAACGTCCTGACTTTC. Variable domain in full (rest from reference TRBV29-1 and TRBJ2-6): SAVISQKPSRDICQRGTSLTIQCQVDSQVTMMFWYRQQPGQSLTLIATANQGSEATYESGFVIDKFPISRPNLTFSTLTVSNMSPEDSSIYLCSVVIGAGANVLTFGAGSRLTVL.

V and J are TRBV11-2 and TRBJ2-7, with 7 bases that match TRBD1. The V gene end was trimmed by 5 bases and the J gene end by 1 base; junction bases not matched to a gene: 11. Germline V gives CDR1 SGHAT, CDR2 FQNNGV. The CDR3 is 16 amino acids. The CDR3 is CASSRWEDRDSYEQYF. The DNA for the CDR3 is TGTGCCAGCAGCCGGTGGGAAGACAGGGATTCCTACGAGCAGTACTTC.

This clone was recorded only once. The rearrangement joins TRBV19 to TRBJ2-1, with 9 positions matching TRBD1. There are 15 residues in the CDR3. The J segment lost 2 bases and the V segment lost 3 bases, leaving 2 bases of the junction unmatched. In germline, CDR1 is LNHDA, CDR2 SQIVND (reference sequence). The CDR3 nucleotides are TGTGCCAGTAGTATTCGGGACAGGGCCTACAATGAGCAGTTCTTC. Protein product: CASSIRDRAYNEQFF.

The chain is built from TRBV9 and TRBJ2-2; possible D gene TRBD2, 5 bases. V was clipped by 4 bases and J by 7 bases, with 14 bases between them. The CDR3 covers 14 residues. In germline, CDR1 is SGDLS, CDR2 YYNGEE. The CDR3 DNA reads TGTGCCAGCAGCCTTGTTAGCGCGGACGGGGAGCTGTTTTTT. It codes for CASSLVSADGELFF.

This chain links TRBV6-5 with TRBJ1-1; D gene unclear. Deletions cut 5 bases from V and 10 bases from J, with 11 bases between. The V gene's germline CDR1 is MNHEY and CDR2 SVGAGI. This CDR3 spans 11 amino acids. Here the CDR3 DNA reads TGTGCCAGCAGTAACGGGGTAAGAGCTTTCTTT. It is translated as CASSNGVRAFF.

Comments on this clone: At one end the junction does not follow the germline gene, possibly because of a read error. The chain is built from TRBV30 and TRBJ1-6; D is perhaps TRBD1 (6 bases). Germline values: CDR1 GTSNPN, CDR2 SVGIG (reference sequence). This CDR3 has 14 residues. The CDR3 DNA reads TGTGCCTGGAGTCCAGGGGCGGGGAATTCGCCCCTCCACTTT. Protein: CAWSPGAGNSPLHF.

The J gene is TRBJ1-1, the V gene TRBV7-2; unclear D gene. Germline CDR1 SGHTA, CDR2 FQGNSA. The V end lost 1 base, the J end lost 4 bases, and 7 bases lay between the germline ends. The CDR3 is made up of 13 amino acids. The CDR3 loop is CASSLGQFTEAFF. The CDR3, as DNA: TGTGCCAGCAGCTTAGGGCAGTTCACTGAAGCTTTCTTT.